Listed here is a single TCR beta chain. This CDR3 spans 14 amino acids. With 4 bases removed from V and 7 bases from J, the gap between germline ends came to 11 bases. Germline CDR1 MNHEY, CDR2 SVGAGI. Sequenced by immunoSEQ multiplex PCR; TCRdb stores in-frame clones only, minus some. The sample holds over 350,000 clones, around nine tenths seen once. The sample is drawn from a study of blood T cell repertoires in COVID-19. Study-level background: Samples of COVID-19 (acute and convalescent) were obtained from the United States, Italy and Spain.

The rearrangement links TRBV6-5 to TRBJ1-6; D call uncertain. This TCR came from a woman between 25 and 40 years old with acute or convalescent COVID-19. Sequencing used peripheral blood. For the CDR3, the DNA is TGTGCCAGCAGTTCGACTGCCGTCAATTCACCCCTCCACTTT. Encoded protein: CASSSTAVNSPLHF.